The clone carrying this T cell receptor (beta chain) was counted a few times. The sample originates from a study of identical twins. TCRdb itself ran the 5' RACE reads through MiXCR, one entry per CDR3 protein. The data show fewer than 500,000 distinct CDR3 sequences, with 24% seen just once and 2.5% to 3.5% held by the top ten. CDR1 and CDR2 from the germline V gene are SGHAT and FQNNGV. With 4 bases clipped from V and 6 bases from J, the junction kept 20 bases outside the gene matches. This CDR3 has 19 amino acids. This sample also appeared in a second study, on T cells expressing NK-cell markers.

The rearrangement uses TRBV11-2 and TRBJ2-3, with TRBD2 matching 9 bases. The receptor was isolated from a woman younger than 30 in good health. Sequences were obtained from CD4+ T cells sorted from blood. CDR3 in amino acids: CASSSHRGGKRGAWDTQYF. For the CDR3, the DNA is TGTGCCAGCAGCTCCCATCGGGGTGGGAAGCGGGGGGCCTGGGATACGCAGTATTTT. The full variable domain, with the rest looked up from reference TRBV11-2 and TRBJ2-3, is EAGVAQSPRYKIIEKRQSVAFWCNPISGHATLYWYQQILGQGPKLLIQFQNNGVVDDSQLPKDRFSAERLKGVDSTLKIQPAKLEDSAVYLCASSSHRGGKRGAWDTQYFGPGTRLTVL.